A single sample gave rise to the 2 T cell receptor beta chains below, sequenced in a study of shared clonotypes between healthy human individuals. Terminally differentiated effector memory CD45RA+ cells were left out of the naive CD8 fraction, which was CD45RO-negative and positively selected for CCR7. TCRdb keeps only in-frame clones here, not all; method: immunoSEQ multiplex PCR. The sample yields roughly 2,000,000 clones, less than 95% seen once. The specimen was naive CD8+ T cells sorted from blood. The receptors were sampled from a man aged 18-30 years in good health.

The chain is built from TRBV5-6 and TRBJ2-3; no definite D call. The V end was cut by 7 bases, the J end by 4 bases, with 7 bases between. The CDR3 length is 11 residues. Germline V gene data show CDR1 as SGHDT and CDR2 as YYEEEE. In DNA form, the CDR3 reads TGTGCCAGCGCGGTTTCAGATACGCAGTATTTT. Its protein product is CASAVSDTQYF.

A single count supports this clone. This chain connects TRBV30 to TRBJ1-1; tentatively, D is TRBD1 (6 bases). Germline V CDR1 and CDR2: GTSNPN, SVGIG (reference sequence). V shed 3 bases and J shed 6 bases, with 11 bases lying between them. The CDR3 loop spans 12 amino acids. CDR3 DNA: TGTGCCTGGAGGCAGGGGATGGCTGAAGCTTTCTTT. Its translation: CAWRQGMAEAFF.